This T cell receptor beta chain was observed in a study of cytomegalovirus exposure and HLA in healthy donors. Primers: 60 Vbeta forward and 13 Jbeta reverse. Study processing details: An analysis that came later counted 70 million to 100 million unique TCR beta chains, some 11 million shared. Generated by immunoSEQ multiplex PCR, the TCRdb table keeps only in-frame clones and is missing some. That table gives V, J and clone size, and the DNA gave D and trimming. The sample lists 100,000 or so clones, 65% to 90% occurring once. Concerning this clone itself: Its specificity is unknown.

Study-level findings and limits: Reports credit the classifier with highly specific, highly sensitive diagnosis of cytomegalovirus status.

Sequences were obtained from PBMCs. The receptor's source is a man under 40 in good health and CMV-seropositive.

The CDR3 DNA follows: TGTGCCAGCAGCCGCCAGGGTTCTAGCGGCCAAGAGACCCAGTACTTC. Amino acid sequence: CASSRQGSSGQETQYF. The V and J genes are TRBV11-3 and TRBJ2-5; 7 bases match TRBD2. The CDR3 runs to 16 residues. Trimming removed 5 bases from V and 1 base from J; junction bases left unmatched: 10. Germline assignment: CDR1 SGHNT and CDR2 YENEEA.